This TCR beta chain comes out of a study of T-cell reconstitution after alpha-beta-depleted transplantation in children. Unique molecular identifiers were incorporated during preparation of the TCRbeta library. TCRdb re-analysed the PCR reads in MiXCR, keeping a single row per CDR3 protein. The sample carries 150,000 to 200,000 distinct CDR3 sequences, around 7% recorded once. V shed 5 bases, J shed 5 bases, and the junction held 23 bases outside the gene matches. This CDR3 has 19 residues. The germline gives CDR1 PRHDT, CDR2 FYEKMQ (reference sequence). A note on this clonotype: A much larger clone sits a single nucleotide away, making a read error possible.

This TCR was recovered from a human donor who donated a stem cell graft to a child with Wiskott-Aldrich syndrome. Sequenced here: PBMCs from the stem cell graft donor, sampled from the stem cell graft. The genes are TRBV13 and TRBJ2-5; TRBD2 aligns across 7 bases. Here the CDR3 reads CASSQGNRDYHSIGETQYF. The CDR3 DNA is TGTGCCAGCAGCCAAGGAAACCGGGACTACCACTCAATAGGGGAGACCCAGTACTTC.